This T cell receptor beta chain was sequenced during a study of T cells in Graves' hyperthyroidism and ophthalmopathy. Study-level background: Once the initial diagnosis was made, peripheral blood was obtained before any treatment. General study findings and limits: A median about 7 months before onset, the model predicted ophthalmopathy. In the blood, most expanded thyroid clonotypes above 0.001 appeared as well.

Concerning this clonotype itself: Antigen: not known.

TCR beta CDR3 regions were amplified from RNA transcripts. The HTBI set primed first-round TCR CDR3 RT-PCR. TCRdb fed the multiplex PCR reads into MiXCR, producing one record per CDR3 protein. The data show around 56,000 distinct CDR3 sequences, around 50% seen once. CDR3 size: 12 residues. Germline values: CDR1 SGHNT, CDR2 YYREEE (reference sequence). Trimming removed 0 bases from V and 8 bases from J, with 5 bases in between. The chain combines TRBV5-4 with TRBJ2-2; D ambiguous. This clonotype originated in a woman aged 55-69 years with Graves' ophthalmopathy. Sequencing was performed on blood. CDR3 amino acids: CASSLGVGELFF. The CDR3 DNA follows: TGTGCCAGCAGCTTGGGAGTGGGGGAGCTGTTTTTT. The full variable domain, completed using reference TRBV5-4 and TRBJ2-2, is ETGVTQSPTHLIKTRGQQVTLRCSSQSGHNTVSWYQQALGQGPQFIFQYYREEENGRGNFPPRFSGLQFPNYSSELNVNALELDDSALYLCASSLGVGELFFGEGSRLTVL.